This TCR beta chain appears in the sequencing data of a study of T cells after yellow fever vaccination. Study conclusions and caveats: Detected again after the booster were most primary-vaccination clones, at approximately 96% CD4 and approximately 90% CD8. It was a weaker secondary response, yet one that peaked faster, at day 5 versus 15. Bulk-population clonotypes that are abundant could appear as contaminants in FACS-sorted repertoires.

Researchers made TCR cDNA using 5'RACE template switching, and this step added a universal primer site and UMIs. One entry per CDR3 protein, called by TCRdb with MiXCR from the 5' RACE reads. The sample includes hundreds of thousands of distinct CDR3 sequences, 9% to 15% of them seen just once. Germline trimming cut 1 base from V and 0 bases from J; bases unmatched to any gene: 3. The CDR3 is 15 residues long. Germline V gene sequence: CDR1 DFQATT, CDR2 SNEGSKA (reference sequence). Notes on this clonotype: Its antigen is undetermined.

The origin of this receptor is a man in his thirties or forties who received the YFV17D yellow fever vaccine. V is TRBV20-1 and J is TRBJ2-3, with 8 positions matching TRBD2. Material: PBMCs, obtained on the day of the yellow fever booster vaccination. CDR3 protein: CSARAPSGSTDTQYF. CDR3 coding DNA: TGCAGTGCTAGAGCGCCTAGCGGGAGCACAGATACGCAGTATTTT.